These 23 T cell receptor beta chains came from one sample sequenced in a study of cytomegalovirus exposure and HLA in healthy donors. The PCR used 60 Vbeta and 13 Jbeta primers. The assay was immunoSEQ multiplex PCR, and TCRdb's table has in-frame clones only and misses some. Of roughly 300,000 clones in the sample, roughly 90% were seen once. The sequencing input was PBMCs. The receptors stem from a man aged 40-50 years in good health and CMV-seropositive.

CDR3 nucleotide sequence: TGTGCCAGCAGCTCTAGCGGGAGGGCCGGAGATACGCAGTATTTT. Its translation: CASSSSGRAGDTQYF. V and J are TRBV7-6 and TRBJ2-3; TRBD2 matches 12 bases. V shed 4 bases and J 5 bases; nucleotides not matched to a gene: 4. The V gene's germline CDR1 is SGHVS and CDR2 FNYEAQ. CDR3 length: 15 residues.

The V gene is TRBV7-9, the J gene TRBJ2-3; D remains unclear. The V gene's germline CDR1 is SEHNR and CDR2 FQNEAQ (reference sequence). Trimming cost V 5 bases and J 0 bases, with 9 bases left between them. The CDR3 runs 14 residues. In nucleotides, the CDR3 is TGTGCCAGCAGCCCTTTGACTAGCACAGATACGCAGTATTTT. Protein product: CASSPLTSTDTQYF.

The V and J genes are TRBV30 and TRBJ2-7; D is possibly TRBD2 (6 bases). Germline assignment: CDR1 GTSNPN and CDR2 SVGIG (reference sequence). The V and J ends lost 6 bases and 3 bases respectively, with 15 bases between them. This CDR3 has 13 residues. CDR3 sequence reads: CACSGGLYYEQYF. For the CDR3, the DNA is TGTGCCTGCTCCGGGGGACTGTACTACGAGCAGTACTTC.

The V call is TRBV9, the J call TRBJ2-2; tentative D call: TRBD1 (5 bases). Germline assignment: CDR1 SGDLS and CDR2 YYNGEE. Trimming shortened V by 0 bases and J by 7 bases, and 7 bases separated the two germline ends. This CDR3 region has 13 residues. The DNA for the CDR3 is TGTGCCAGCAGCGTAGAAGGGGTCGGGGAGCTGTTTTTT. Its protein product is CASSVEGVGELFF. The entire variable domain, with the rest obtained from reference TRBV9 and TRBJ2-2, is as follows: DSGVTQTPKHLITATGQRVTLRCSPRSGDLSVYWYQQSLDQGLQFLIQYYNGEERAKGNILERFSAQQFPDLHSELNLSSLELGDSALYFCASSVEGVGELFFGEGSRLTVL.

The chain couples TRBV5-5 to TRBJ1-5; D might be TRBD1 (5 bases). This CDR3 is built from 15 residues. The V end lost 0 bases, the J end lost 2 bases, and 9 bases lay between the germline ends. Germline CDR1 SGHKS, CDR2 YYEKEE (reference sequence). In DNA form, the CDR3 reads TGTGCCAGCAGCTTGGGCAGGGCGGGCAATCAGCCCCAGCATTTT. Amino acids: CASSLGRAGNQPQHF.

J is TRBJ2-7 and V is TRBV11-2, with 16 bases fitting TRBD2. This CDR3 region has 15 residues. Trimming took 5 bases from V and 5 from J; bases not matched to a gene: 3. The germline V gene has CDR1 SGHAT and CDR2 FQNNGV. Written as DNA, the CDR3 is TGTGCCAGCAGCCTCGGGACTAGCGGGAGGGACGAGCAGTACTTC. As protein: CASSLGTSGRDEQYF.

V usage is TRBV7-8 and J usage is TRBJ1-4; D perhaps matches TRBD1 (5 bases). Germline V gene data show CDR1 as SGHVS and CDR2 as FQNEAQ. V gave up 5 bases and J gave up 7 bases, with 14 bases separating them. The length of the CDR3 is 14 residues. CDR3 sequence reads: CASSPGRRGEKLFF. The CDR3 bases are TGTGCCAGCAGCCCTGGACGAAGGGGTGAAAAACTGTTTTTT.

The chain has TRBV6-5 and TRBJ2-7; 7 positions agree with TRBD1. Trimming cost V 4 bases and J 2 bases; bases outside gene matches: 5. The CDR3 has 14 residues. From germline, CDR1 is MNHEY and CDR2 SVGAGI. The CDR3 is CASSFQGDTYEQYF. The CDR3 DNA is TGTGCCAGCAGTTTCCAGGGGGATACCTACGAGCAGTACTTC.

A note on this clone: The same CDR3 also results from other DNA sequences found in this sample. This chain connects TRBV7-2 to TRBJ1-4; 7 bases are shared with TRBD1. Losses at the gene ends were 3 bases for V and 5 bases for J; bases not matched to a gene: 6. The germline V gene has CDR1 SGHTA and CDR2 FQGNSA. The CDR3 extends over 15 amino acids. The chain's CDR3 is CASSLGTARNEKLFF. DNA of the CDR3: TGTGCCAGCAGCTTGGGGACAGCGAGAAATGAAAAACTGTTTTTT.

The CDR3 nucleotides are TGTGCCAGCAGCTTAGGCGGGACCCAGTACTTC. This translates into CASSLGGTQYF. This chain uses TRBV7-3 with TRBJ2-5; no definite D call. The CDR3 totals 11 residues. Germline CDR1 SGHTA, CDR2 FQGTGA. Between the trimmed V and J ends, which lost 2 bases and 7 bases, there was a span of 5 bases.

This rearrangement joins TRBV27 to TRBJ2-7; possible D gene TRBD2, 6 bases. The CDR3 runs 14 residues. The ends were cut back, 4 bases at V and 7 bases at J, with 17 bases in the middle. Germline loops: CDR1 MNHEY, CDR2 SMNVEV (reference sequence). CDR3 loop: CASSSQTSSGEQYF. The DNA for the CDR3 is TGTGCCAGCAGTTCCCAGACTAGTTCGGGAGAGCAGTACTTC.

The chain recombines TRBV28 with TRBJ1-2; 8 bases line up with TRBD1. This CDR3 region has 15 residues. In germline, CDR1 is MDHEN, CDR2 SYDVKM. V trimming: 3 bases; J trimming: 4 bases; junction bases outside the gene matches: 7. CDR3: CASSFGTGKRYGYTF. Written as DNA, the CDR3 is TGTGCCAGCAGTTTCGGGACAGGAAAGCGCTATGGCTACACCTTC.

CDR3 loop: CASSQPGLGSEQYF. The CDR3 coding sequence is TGCGCCAGCAGCCAGCCGGGACTAGGTTCCGAGCAGTACTTC. The chain combines TRBV5-1 with TRBJ2-7; 8 bases map to TRBD2. Germline-derived CDR1 and CDR2 are SGHRS and YFSETQ. The junction had 9 bases not matched to a gene; V was cut back by 4 bases and J by 6 bases. CDR3 size: 14 residues.

V and J are TRBV28 and TRBJ2-2; D possibly corresponds to TRBD1 (6 bases). Deletions cut 5 bases from V and 6 bases from J, with 13 bases between. The CDR3 contains 14 residues. Germline V gives CDR1 MDHEN, CDR2 SYDVKM. The CDR3, as DNA: TGTGCCAGCAGTCTACACAGGGTGGCCGGGGAGCTGTTTTTT. As protein: CASSLHRVAGELFF.

This clone came up a few times. The J gene is TRBJ2-7, the V gene TRBV29-1; tentative D call: TRBD2 (6 bases). The CDR3 runs 13 residues. Germline lookup yields CDR1 SQVTM and CDR2 ANQGSEA. V lost 4 bases, J lost 2 bases, and 12 bases lay in between. For the CDR3, the DNA is TGCAGCGTTGGGTTCCCGGGGGCCTACGAGCAGTACTTC. Encoded protein: CSVGFPGAYEQYF.

CDR3 DNA: TGTGCCAGCAGCCTTGGGTTACAGGGTAGCAATCAGCCCCAGCATTTT. This gives the protein CASSLGLQGSNQPQHF. The V and J genes are TRBV28 and TRBJ1-5, with D possibly TRBD1 on 6 matching bases. CDR1 is MDHEN, CDR2 SYDVKM, per germline. Trimming left V 6 bases short and J 0 bases short, with 15 bases between. The CDR3 has 16 residues.

To note about this clone: Its ends do not fully match the called genes, so a read error is possible. This chain links TRBV5-4 with TRBJ2-7; TRBD2 matches at 16 bases. CDR1 SGHNT and CDR2 YYREEE come from the germline V gene (reference sequence). This CDR3 is built from 17 residues. The CDR3 region has the DNA TGTGCCAGCAGTTTGGGACTAGCGGGAGGGCCCTCCTACGAGCAGTACTTC. Its protein is CASSLGLAGGPSYEQYF.

The chain carries TRBV7-9 and TRBJ2-1; TRBD2 matches 8 bases. The CDR3 covers 13 residues. The J segment lost 6 bases and the V segment lost 5 bases, leaving 3 bases of the junction unmatched. Germline CDR1 SEHNR, CDR2 FQNEAQ (reference sequence). The CDR3 protein is CASSPAGGNEQFF. CDR3 DNA: TGTGCCAGCAGCCCCGCGGGAGGCAATGAGCAGTTCTTC.

DNA of the CDR3: TGTGCCAGCAGCTCAGATCAGTTTCAGCCCCAGCATTTT. Its protein is CASSSDQFQPQHF. The rearrangement uses TRBV7-3 and TRBJ1-5, with D hard to call. Germline V gene sequence: CDR1 SGHTA, CDR2 FQGTGA. The CDR3 covers 13 residues. The ends were cut back, 4 bases at V and 6 bases at J, with 10 bases in the middle.

The V gene is TRBV19, the J gene TRBJ2-1; D is perhaps TRBD2 (6 bases). Germline CDR1 LNHDA, CDR2 SQIVND (reference sequence). The CDR3 runs to 15 residues. V gave up 5 bases and J gave up 5 bases, with 16 bases separating them. In DNA form, the CDR3 reads TGTGCCAGTAGTGTCCGTAGGACGGGAGACAATGAGCAGTTCTTC. It codes for CASSVRRTGDNEQFF.

The J gene is TRBJ1-5, the V gene TRBV7-9; possible D gene TRBD1, 6 bases. Trimming took 2 bases from V and 2 from J, leaving 10 bases between them. The CDR3 loop spans 15 amino acids. In germline, CDR1 is SEHNR, CDR2 FQNEAQ (reference sequence). The CDR3 here is CASSLQGIGNQPQHF. CDR3 DNA sequence: TGTGCCAGCAGCTTACAGGGGATAGGCAATCAGCCCCAGCATTTT.

The rearrangement uses TRBV5-1 and TRBJ2-7; D is undetermined. The germline V gene has CDR1 SGHRS and CDR2 YFSETQ. The CDR3 consists of 12 residues. V lost 4 bases to trimming and J lost 4 bases, with 9 bases between them. The CDR3 loop is CASSGDGYEQYF. CDR3 coding DNA: TGCGCCAGCAGCGGAGACGGGTACGAGCAGTACTTC.

The rearrangement links TRBV7-3 to TRBJ2-5, with 7 bases identical to TRBD1. Per germline, CDR1 SGHTA and CDR2 FQGTGA. J gave up 7 bases and V 5 bases, and 10 bases lay outside the gene matches. The CDR3 covers 14 residues. This CDR3 reads CASSLDRAVGTQYF. Here the CDR3 DNA reads TGTGCCAGCAGCCTCGACAGGGCCGTTGGGACCCAGTACTTC.